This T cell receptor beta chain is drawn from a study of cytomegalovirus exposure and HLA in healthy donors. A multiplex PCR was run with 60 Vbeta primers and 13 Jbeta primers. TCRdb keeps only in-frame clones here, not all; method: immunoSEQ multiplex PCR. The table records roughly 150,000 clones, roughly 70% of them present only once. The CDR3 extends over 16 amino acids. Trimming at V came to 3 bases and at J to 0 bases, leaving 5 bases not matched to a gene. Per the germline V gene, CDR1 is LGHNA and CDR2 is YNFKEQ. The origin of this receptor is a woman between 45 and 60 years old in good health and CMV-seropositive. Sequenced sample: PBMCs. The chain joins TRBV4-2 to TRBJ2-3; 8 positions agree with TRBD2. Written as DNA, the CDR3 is TGTGCCAGCAGCCAGGAAGCGGGGGACAGCACAGATACGCAGTATTTT. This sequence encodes CASSQEAGDSTDTQYF.